These T cell receptor beta chains were read from a single sample in a study of blood T cell repertoires in COVID-19. Repertoires were generated with immunoSEQ multiplex PCR, while TCRdb's copy carries only in-frame clones and drops some. The sample records 56,000 or so clones, 89% being singletons. The source material was peripheral blood. The receptors were sampled from a woman aged 55-69 years with COVID-19, enrolled during active disease. CDR3s include the opening cysteine and the closing phenylalanine or tryptophan. D genes are given only for firm matches. Some rows mark clone size as missing; the rest say once, few, many or name a class of expanded clone.

CDR3 DNA: TGCGCCAGCAGCCGGACTAGCGGGGAAAGCACAGATACGCAGTATTTT
CDR3 protein: CASSRTSGESTDTQYF
J gene: TRBJ2-3
D gene: TRBD2
V gene: TRBV4-1
clone size: .

CDR3 DNA: TGCGCCAGCAGCCAAGATAATCGCGAAGGGAGTGAGTCCACTGAAGCTTTCTTT
CDR3 protein: CASSQDNREGSESTEAFF
J gene: TRBJ1-1
D gene: .
V gene: TRBV4-3
clone size: .

CDR3 DNA: TGTGCCAGCTCTCCTAACAATGAGCAGTTCTTC
CDR3 protein: CASSPNNEQFF
J gene: TRBJ2-1
D gene: .
V gene: TRBV18
clone size: once

CDR3 DNA: TGTGCCAGCAGCTTGGGCGGAAGCTCCTACAATGAGCAGTTCTTC
CDR3 protein: CASSLGGSSYNEQFF
J gene: TRBJ2-1
D gene: .
V gene: TRBV5-8
clone size: .

CDR3 DNA: TGTGCCAGCAGCATGGGACTAGCGGGAAACAATGAGCAGTTCTTC
CDR3 protein: CASSMGLAGNNEQFF
J gene: TRBJ2-1
D gene: TRBD2
V gene: TRBV7-8
clone size: .

CDR3 DNA: TGTGCCAGTAGTAAACAGGGTAGGGGCACTGAAGCTTTCTTT
CDR3 protein: CASSKQGRGTEAFF
J gene: TRBJ1-1
D gene: .
V gene: TRBV19
clone size: .

CDR3 DNA: TGTGCCAGCAGCCCCAGGACAGGGAGGGGAGAGACCCAGTACTTC
CDR3 protein: CASSPRTGRGETQYF
J gene: TRBJ2-5
D gene: .
V gene: TRBV13
clone size: .

CDR3 DNA: TGTGCCAGCGACACCGGGGAGAACACTGAAGCTTTCTTT
CDR3 protein: CASDTGENTEAFF
J gene: TRBJ1-1
D gene: .
V gene: TRBV5-4
clone size: .

CDR3 DNA: TGCGCCAGCCAAGGTGGGGACAGAGGTGGCTACACCTTC
CDR3 protein: CASQGGDRGGYTF
J gene: TRBJ1-2
D gene: TRBD1
V gene: TRBV5-1
clone size: .

CDR3 DNA: TGTGCCAGCAGCGCCCTGTACGGGGGGGCTGGTGAGCAGTTCTTC
CDR3 protein: CASSALYGGAGEQFF
J gene: TRBJ2-1
D gene: TRBD2
V gene: TRBV2
clone size: .

CDR3 DNA: TGTGCCACAAGAGAGGGCGGGGGAATCCCTTACGAGCAGTACTTC
CDR3 protein: CATREGGGIPYEQYF
J gene: TRBJ2-7
D gene: TRBD2
V gene: TRBV6-5
clone size: .

CDR3 DNA: TGTGCCAGCAGTGCCTCGAGGCAGGGGGGCTACACCGGGGAGCTGTTTTTT
CDR3 protein: CASSASRQGGYTGELFF
J gene: TRBJ2-2
D gene: .
V gene: TRBV5-6
clone size: .

CDR3 DNA: TGTGCCAGCAGCCTCAGGGGCGGGACAGTGGTTCCCCAGCATTTT
CDR3 protein: CASSLRGGTVVPQHF
J gene: TRBJ1-5
D gene: TRBD1
V gene: TRBV6-5
clone size: .

CDR3 DNA: TGTGCCAGTAGTATAGTCGCCGGACGGGGCACTGAAGCTTTCTTT
CDR3 protein: CASSIVAGRGTEAFF
J gene: TRBJ1-1
D gene: .
V gene: TRBV19
clone size: .

CDR3 DNA: TGTGCCAGTAATTCTCGGACAGGGGGCTATGGCTACACCTTC
CDR3 protein: CASNSRTGGYGYTF
J gene: TRBJ1-2
D gene: TRBD1
V gene: TRBV19
clone size: .

CDR3 DNA: TGTGCCAGCAGTGAAAGGGTGGGGGGGCTGTTTTTT
CDR3 protein: CASSERVGGLFF
J gene: TRBJ1-4
D gene: .
V gene: TRBV2
clone size: .

CDR3 DNA: TGTGCCAGCAGCCCAAGACTCCAACAAGATACGCAGTATTTT
CDR3 protein: CASSPRLQQDTQYF
J gene: TRBJ2-3
D gene: .
V gene: TRBV14
clone size: .

CDR3 DNA: TGTGCCAGCAGCGCCGGACAGGGCCGAGGGGGATATGGCTACACCTTC
CDR3 protein: CASSAGQGRGGYGYTF
J gene: TRBJ1-2
D gene: TRBD1
V gene: TRBV5-6
clone size: .

CDR3 DNA: TGTGCCAGCAGGGCAGGGGCCCCAGACACCGGGGAGCTGTTTTTT
CDR3 protein: CASRAGAPDTGELFF
J gene: TRBJ2-2
D gene: .
V gene: TRBV2
clone size: few